The 12 T cell receptor beta chains below come from one sample, sequenced in a study of blood T cell repertoires in COVID-19. Clones were read by immunoSEQ multiplex PCR, and TCRdb kept only the in-frame ones, dropping some. The sample lists about 270,000 clones; 85% to 90% were seen once. Sequenced input: PBMCs or T cells enriched from blood (not recorded which). All receptors derive from a woman under 30 who had recovered from COVID-19.

The rearrangement joins TRBV5-1 to TRBJ2-5; 8 bases agree with TRBD1. The V segment lost 4 bases and the J segment 5 bases; nucleotides outside the gene matches: 4. The CDR3 has 13 residues. Germline V gene sequence: CDR1 SGHRS, CDR2 YFSETQ. The CDR3 DNA follows: TGCGCCAGCAGCCCGACAGGGGTCGAGACCCAGTACTTC. This sequence encodes CASSPTGVETQYF.

The rearrangement joins TRBV9 to TRBJ1-4; maybe TRBD1 (6 bases). The V gene's germline CDR1 is SGDLS and CDR2 YYNGEE. The length of the CDR3 is 15 residues. The V end was cut by 4 bases, the J end by 8 bases, with 18 bases between. CDR3 loop: CASSPQGREDEKLFF. The CDR3 DNA sequence: TGTGCCAGCAGCCCGCAGGGGAGGGAGGACGAAAAACTGTTTTTT.

The V call is TRBV5-6, the J call TRBJ1-1; no clear D gene. Germline loops: CDR1 SGHDT, CDR2 YYEEEE. V lost 0 bases to trimming and J lost 5 bases, with 8 bases between them. This CDR3 region has 13 residues. The CDR3 coding sequence is TGTGCCAGCAGCTTGGATCGGGGTACTGAAGCTTTCTTT. Protein sequence: CASSLDRGTEAFF. The variable domain in full, completed from reference TRBV5-6 and TRBJ1-1, reads DAGVTQSPTHLIKTRGQQVTLRCSPKSGHDTVSWYQQALGQGPQFIFQYYEEEERQRGNFPDRFSGHQFPNYSSELNVNALLLGDSALYLCASSLDRGTEAFFGQGTRLTVV.

This chain joins TRBV7-8 and TRBJ1-1, with a possible D match to TRBD1 (6 bases). CDR1 and CDR2 (germline): SGHVS, FQNEAQ. Trimming pared 4 bases from V and 5 bases from J, leaving 11 bases between. The CDR3 runs to 13 residues. This chain's CDR3 is CASSSFQGTEAFF. The CDR3 coding sequence is TGTGCCAGCAGCTCCTTTCAGGGGACTGAAGCTTTCTTT.

The rearrangement links TRBV5-1 to TRBJ2-5; 7 bases line up with TRBD1. Trimming took 3 bases from V and 3 from J; bases not matched to a gene: 5. This CDR3 is built from 14 residues. Germline loops: CDR1 SGHRS, CDR2 YFSETQ. The CDR3 coding sequence is TGCGCCAGCAGCTCGGGACAGACCAAAGAGACCCAGTACTTC. It codes for CASSSGQTKETQYF.

Comment on this clone: The same CDR3 arises from other DNA sequences in this sample as well. The chain has TRBV3-1 (or the pseudogene TRBV3-2) and TRBJ1-6, with TRBD1 matching over 7 bases. The CDR3 loop spans 14 amino acids. Unmatched junction bases numbered 4, after V lost 4 bases and J lost 7 bases. Germline loops: CDR1 LGHDT, CDR2 YNNKEL (reference sequence). Written as DNA, the CDR3 is TGTGCCAGCAGCCTCCGACAGGGAAATTCACCCCTCCACTTT. Its translation: CASSLRQGNSPLHF.

The V and J genes are TRBV11-2 and TRBJ1-3; 8 nucleotides match TRBD1. The V gene end was trimmed by 4 bases and the J gene end by 4 bases; junction bases not matched to a gene: 6. Germline lookup yields CDR1 SGHAT and CDR2 FQNNGV. The CDR3 sequence is 15 residues long. CDR3 amino acids: CASSSRTGSGNTIYF. The CDR3 nucleotides read TGTGCCAGCAGCTCAAGGACAGGGTCCGGAAACACCATATATTTT. Together with reference TRBV11-2 and TRBJ1-3, the CDR3 gives the full variable domain: EAGVAQSPRYKIIEKRQSVAFWCNPISGHATLYWYQQILGQGPKLLIQFQNNGVVDDSQLPKDRFSAERLKGVDSTLKIQPAKLEDSAVYLCASSSRTGSGNTIYFGEGSWLTVV.

V usage is TRBV4-1 and J usage is TRBJ2-6; D is ambiguous. The CDR3 length is 16 residues. V lost 0 bases and J 1 base, leaving 7 bases between the germline ends. Germline V gives CDR1 MGHRA, CDR2 YSYEKL. CDR3 sequence reads: CASSQDGTSGANVLTF. Here the CDR3 DNA reads TGCGCCAGCAGCCAAGATGGCACGTCTGGGGCCAACGTCCTGACTTTC.

CDR3 region: CASRGNRGAFF. As DNA, the CDR3 is TGTGCCAGTAGAGGGAACAGGGGAGCTTTCTTT. The chain joins TRBV27 to TRBJ1-1; 7 bases line up with TRBD1. Trimming removed 9 bases from V and 10 bases from J; junction bases left unmatched: 8. This CDR3 is built from 11 residues. Germline V gives CDR1 MNHEY, CDR2 SMNVEV (reference sequence).

V gene TRBV18 combines with J gene TRBJ2-7; 7 bases agree with TRBD1. J gave up 7 bases and V 1 base, and 10 bases lay outside the gene matches. Germline V lookup: CDR1 KGHSH, CDR2 LQKENI. The CDR3 extends over 15 amino acids. Here the CDR3 DNA reads TGTGCCAGCTCACCACTCCTTGAGAGGGGGCAGGAGCAGTACTTC. It translates to CASSPLLERGQEQYF.

The chain joins TRBV11-2 to TRBJ2-7; no clear D gene. The CDR3 spans 12 residues. The V and J ends lost 1 base and 4 bases respectively, with 5 bases between them. Germline V gene sequence: CDR1 SGHAT, CDR2 FQNNGV. The CDR3 region has the DNA TGTGCCAGCAGCTTAGGAGTGTACGAGCAGTACTTC. This translates into CASSLGVYEQYF.

V gene TRBV28 combines with J gene TRBJ2-5, with 7 bases fitting TRBD2. Looked up from germline, CDR1 is MDHEN and CDR2 is SYDVKM. The CDR3 has 16 amino acids. The V gene end was trimmed by 6 bases and the J gene end by 0 bases; junction bases not matched to a gene: 10. The CDR3 nucleotides are TGTGCCAGCAGAAATCCACCCGGGACTAACCAAGAGACCCAGTACTTC. Its translation is CASRNPPGTNQETQYF. Full variable domain (remainder filled in from reference TRBV28 and TRBJ2-5): DVKVTQSSRYLVKRTGEKVFLECVQDMDHENMFWYRQDPGLGLRLIYFSYDVKMKEKGDIPEGYSVSREKKERFSLILESASTNQTSMYLCASRNPPGTNQETQYFGPGTRLLVL.